This T cell receptor beta chain was documented in a study of blood T cells in healthy people across ages. The V gene lost 1 base and the J gene lost 3 bases, with 8 bases spanning the gap. The germline CDR1 and CDR2 sequences are SGHRS and YFSETQ. The CDR3 length is 14 residues. A J-beta primer mix and a sample-barcoded 5' primer were used in a second PCR of about 6 to 12 cycles. The authors tagged each cDNA molecule using a template-switch adaptor with 12 random nucleotides. Using its own MiXCR run on the 5' RACE reads, TCRdb lists one record per CDR3 protein. The profile covers 250,000 to 300,000 distinct CDR3 sequences, with roughly a quarter appearing a single time and about 30% taken by the ten largest.

The specimen sequenced was blood. This TCR came from a woman in her 70s in good health. V gene TRBV5-1 combines with J gene TRBJ1-5, with D unresolved. This chain's CDR3 is CASSLSGYNQPQHF. The CDR3, as DNA: TGCGCCAGCAGCTTGTCAGGCTACAATCAGCCCCAGCATTTT. Full variable domain (outside the CDR3, taken from reference TRBV5-1 and TRBJ1-5): KAGVTQTPRYLIKTRGQQVTLSCSPISGHRSVSWYQQTPGQGLQFLFEYFSETQRNKGNFPGRFSGRQFSNSRSEMNVSTLELGDSALYLCASSLSGYNQPQHFGDGTRLSIL.